This T cell receptor (beta chain) originates from a study of OX40 agonist ivuxolimab in advanced cancers. Turning to the study itself: With a range of roughly 23 to 90, age averaged approximately 55 years, and 75% to 90% were male.

Trimming removed 0 bases from V and 11 bases from J, with 10 bases in between. Germline CDR1 is DFQATT and CDR2 is SNEGSKA (reference sequence). This CDR3 region has 11 residues. Measured with immunoSEQ multiplex PCR; TCRdb has only the in-frame clones, and not every one. The table lists tens of thousands of clones, roughly 91% of them singletons, with 0.32% in the top ten. On this clone itself: The antigen is undetermined.

Findings of the study overall: Individuals who were partial responders at 0.1-3.0 mg/kg had clonal expansion that ranked among the lowest. Fewer expanded clones were found on average in CD4+ than in CD8+ T cells. At 0.1 to 3.0 mg/kg, clonal expansion of CD4+ and CD8+ blood T cells had occurred by week 6.

The V gene is TRBV20-1, the J gene TRBJ1-1; D uncertain. The receptor's source is an adult with an advanced solid tumor such as melanoma, head and neck, liver or kidney cancer. This material consisted of CD4+ or CD8+ T cells sorted from blood, taken in a trial of the OX40 agonist ivuxolimab. The CDR3 coding sequence is TGCAGTGCTAGAGATTTGAGTGAGGCTTTCTTT. Residues: CSARDLSEAFF.